This T cell receptor beta chain was profiled in a study of blood T cell repertoires in COVID-19. The wider study: Specimens from acute and convalescent COVID-19 originated in the United States, Italy and Spain. From T cells, B-cell-depleted T cells, or PBMCs came the material, which was cDNA or gDNA.

This clone has only a few counts. As handled by the study authors: Using reference gene primer amplification, nucleated cell counts were estimated. Repertoires were generated with immunoSEQ multiplex PCR, while TCRdb's copy carries only in-frame clones and drops some. Clone size and the V and J calls come from that table; the DNA yielded D and trimming. Of tens of thousands of clones listed, approximately 78% are singletons. The CDR3 totals 13 residues. V shed 5 bases, J shed 8 bases, and the junction held 4 bases outside the gene matches. Germline assignment: CDR1 SGHKS and CDR2 YYEKEE (reference sequence).

The clonotype was recovered from a human donor in a cohort sampled during active COVID-19. The rearrangement links TRBV5-5 to TRBJ1-6; 7 nucleotides agree with TRBD1. Specimen: peripheral blood. The CDR3 sequence is CASRQGYDSPLHF. CDR3 DNA: TGTGCCAGCAGACAGGGGTACGATTCACCCCTCCACTTT.